The 20 T cell receptor beta chains reported below all come from one sample, sequenced in a study of lymphopenia after photon versus proton radiotherapy. Clones were read by immunoSEQ multiplex PCR, and TCRdb kept only the in-frame ones, dropping some. The sample includes some 70,000 clones, about 89% of them seen just once. The specimen comprised peripheral blood, sampled from a patient treated with proton-based radiotherapy. The receptors were gathered from an elderly man with esophageal cancer.

The chain has TRBV9 and TRBJ2-5, with 16 bases fitting TRBD2. The J call may be faulty, since TRBJ2-7 better matches the DNA end. The germline V gene encodes CDR1 SGDLS and CDR2 YYNGEE. The CDR3 loop spans 17 amino acids. The CDR3, as DNA: TGTGCCAGCAGCGTAGAGGGACTAGCGGGAGGGCCCTACGAGCAGTACTTC. It specifies CASSVEGLAGGPYEQYF.

In this sample, this clone is medium-sized (0.01 to 0.1%). The CDR3 reads CASSQTGLGYEQYF. The CDR3 DNA reads TGTGCCAGCAGCCAGACAGGGTTGGGCTACGAGCAGTACTTC. V and J are TRBV2 and TRBJ2-7; 7 bases agree with TRBD1. The ends lost 6 bases at V and 3 bases at J; junction bases unmatched: 8. The germline CDR1 and CDR2 sequences are SNHLY and FYNNEI. The CDR3 consists of 14 residues.

V gene TRBV7-9 combines with J gene TRBJ1-2, with a weak D call TRBD1 (6 bases). Trimming shortened V by 1 base and J by 4 bases, and 10 bases separated the two germline ends. Germline CDR1 is SEHNR and CDR2 is FQNEAQ (reference sequence). This CDR3 is 14 amino acids long. The CDR3 loop is CASSLGGRGYGYTF. The CDR3 DNA reads as TGTGCCAGCAGCTTAGGAGGCAGGGGCTATGGCTACACCTTC.

The chain joins TRBV5-1 to TRBJ2-7; TRBD2 might be the D (5 bases). The CDR3 sequence is 15 residues long. Germline CDR1 SGHRS, CDR2 YFSETQ. Trimming removed 0 bases at V and 3 bases at J, with 13 bases between. Here the CDR3 reads CASSLAAGSVYEQYF. The CDR3 DNA is TGCGCCAGCAGCTTGGCCGCGGGCAGCGTCTACGAGCAGTACTTC. Full variable domain (remainder filled in from reference TRBV5-1 and TRBJ2-7): KAGVTQTPRYLIKTRGQQVTLSCSPISGHRSVSWYQQTPGQGLQFLFEYFSETQRNKGNFPGRFSGRQFSNSRSEMNVSTLELGDSALYLCASSLAAGSVYEQYFGPGTRLTVT.

V is TRBV9 and J is TRBJ1-3; D gene uncertain. Germline V gene data show CDR1 as SGDLS and CDR2 as YYNGEE. The CDR3 has 14 amino acids. V lost 10 bases, J lost 0 bases, and 14 bases lay in between. Here the CDR3 reads CAAGPGHSGNTIYF. The CDR3 DNA reads as TGTGCCGCCGGGCCCGGGCACTCTGGAAACACCATATATTTT.

The chain joins TRBV5-1 to TRBJ2-2, with D unclear. Germline CDR1 and CDR2: SGHRS and YFSETQ. The CDR3 has 15 residues. V was trimmed by 0 bases and J by 1 base, leaving 7 bases between them. CDR3 coding DNA: TGCGCCAGCAGCTTGGGGCTTAGGAACACCGGGGAGCTGTTTTTT. Translated: CASSLGLRNTGELFF.

This clone has just one count. The chain carries TRBV19 and TRBJ2-5; 8 nucleotides align to TRBD1. The CDR3 length is 13 residues. The germline CDR1 and CDR2 sequences are LNHDA and SQIVND (reference sequence). J lost 7 bases, V lost 4 bases, and 5 bases had no gene match. CDR3 sequence reads: CASSTRTGLTQYF. In nucleotides, the CDR3 is TGTGCCAGTAGTACACGGACAGGGTTGACCCAGTACTTC.

V usage is TRBV19 and J usage is TRBJ1-1; D gene uncertain. Trimming left V 0 bases short and J 4 bases short, with 9 bases between. Germline V gene sequence: CDR1 LNHDA, CDR2 SQIVND (reference sequence). This CDR3 contains 14 residues. In DNA form, the CDR3 reads TGTGCCAGTAGTATAGATCGGGTGTCCACTGAAGCTTTCTTT. Amino acid sequence: CASSIDRVSTEAFF.

The V and J genes are TRBV11-2 and TRBJ1-4; tentatively, D is TRBD1 (6 bases). The CDR3 contains 16 residues. CDR1 and CDR2 from the germline V gene are SGHAT and FQNNGV. Trimming pared 5 bases from V and 8 bases from J, leaving 21 bases between. As DNA, the CDR3 is TGTGCCAGCAGCCCCAGGACGCCCGGGGGCGAGGAAAAACTGTTTTTT. This encodes CASSPRTPGGEEKLFF.

This rearrangement joins TRBV7-2 to TRBJ2-1, with D perhaps matching TRBD1 (6 bases). The CDR3 extends over 14 amino acids. CDR1 and CDR2 (germline): SGHTA, FQGNSA. V shed 5 bases and J shed 6 bases, with 14 bases lying between them. CDR3 nucleotides: TGTGCCAGCAGCCCCCTCCCAGGGGCCAATGAGCAGTTCTTC. Residues: CASSPLPGANEQFF.

This clone was observed once. The rearrangement uses TRBV5-8 and TRBJ1-3, with D unclear. CDR1 is SGHTS and CDR2 is YDEGEE in the germline V gene. V was clipped by 4 bases and J by 0 bases, with 8 bases between them. This CDR3 region has 14 residues. The CDR3 region has the DNA TGTGCCAGCAGCCGCGGCCCCTCTGGAAACACCATATATTTT. Amino acids: CASSRGPSGNTIYF. Based on the CDR3 plus reference TRBV5-8 and TRBJ1-3, the full variable domain is EAGVTQSPTHLIKTRGQQATLRCSPISGHTSVYWYQQALGLGLQFLLWYDEGEERNRGNFPPRFSGRQFPNYSSELNVNALELEDSALYLCASSRGPSGNTIYFGEGSWLTVV.

The chain couples TRBV21-1 to TRBJ2-7; the D segment call TRBD1 is taken from the table without a DNA check. TRBV21-1 is classified as a pseudogene. The CDR3 is made up of 17 amino acids. The CDR3 DNA follows: TGTGCCAGCAGCAAAGTTACGAAGAGGGGGCGAGAATTCGAGCAGTACTTC. It codes for CASSKVTKRGREFEQYF.

The chain employs TRBV29-1 and TRBJ1-1; D call uncertain. Germline lookup yields CDR1 SQVTM and CDR2 ANQGSEA. V shed 0 bases and J shed 8 bases, with 13 bases lying between them. The CDR3 is made up of 13 amino acids. Here the CDR3 DNA reads TGCAGCGTTGAAGAATTAGAGACTCTAGAAGCTTTCTTT. Translated: CSVEELETLEAFF.

The genes are TRBV6-1 and TRBJ1-5; D may be TRBD1 (6 bases). The CDR3 runs 15 residues. CDR1 and CDR2 from the germline V gene are MNHNS and SASEGT. Trimming removed 4 bases from V and 4 bases from J, with 14 bases in between. The CDR3 nucleotides read TGTGCCAGCAGTGCCTTACAGGGCCGGAATCAGCCCCAGCATTTT. Translation gives CASSALQGRNQPQHF.

The genes are TRBV10-3 and TRBJ2-7, with D maybe TRBD1 (6 bases). The V and J ends lost 0 bases and 6 bases respectively, with 21 bases between them. Germline V gives CDR1 ENHRY, CDR2 SYGVKD. This CDR3 is built from 17 residues. CDR3 amino acids: CAISESVLRVEGGEQYF. The CDR3 DNA follows: TGTGCCATCAGTGAGTCTGTCCTACGAGTGGAAGGGGGCGAGCAGTACTTC.

The rearrangement links TRBV9 to TRBJ2-3; unclear D gene. Per the germline V gene, CDR1 is SGDLS and CDR2 is YYNGEE. V gave up 3 bases and J gave up 5 bases, with 7 bases separating them. CDR3 length: 12 amino acids. Written as DNA, the CDR3 is TGTGCCAGCAGCGGGGGTGAAGATACGCAGTATTTT. Amino acid sequence: CASSGGEDTQYF.

This clone has just a few counts. The chain carries TRBV4-3 and TRBJ1-2; D remains ambiguous. This CDR3 contains 12 residues. Per germline, CDR1 LGHNA and CDR2 YSLEER. The V end was cut by 1 base, the J end by 6 bases, with 6 bases between. The CDR3 DNA is TGCGCCAGCAGCCAAGGCGGCAATGGCTACACCTTC. Translated, it gives CASSQGGNGYTF.

The chain recombines TRBV7-2 with TRBJ2-7, with D perhaps matching TRBD2 (6 bases). CDR1 and CDR2 (germline): SGHTA, FQGNSA. The V and J ends lost 2 bases and 7 bases respectively, with 9 bases between them. CDR3 length equals 12 residues. Here the CDR3 DNA reads TGTGCCAGCAGCTTATGGGGGGATGAGCAGTACTTC. It is translated as CASSLWGDEQYF.

The chain couples TRBV27 to TRBJ1-1; no reliable D call. The CDR3 consists of 13 residues. Germline-derived CDR1 and CDR2 are MNHEY and SMNVEV (reference sequence). The V end lost 8 bases, the J end lost 5 bases, and 15 bases lay between the germline ends. In nucleotides, the CDR3 is TGTGCCAGCGCTACTGGAGTGAGTACTGAAGCTTTCTTT. It is translated as CASATGVSTEAFF.

The gene calls are TRBV19 and TRBJ2-5; the match to TRBD1 covers 10 bases. J was trimmed by 6 bases and V by 5 bases; bases with no gene match: 12. In germline, CDR1 is LNHDA, CDR2 SQIVND (reference sequence). The CDR3 is 16 amino acids. This chain's CDR3 is CASSLPGQGNGKTQYF. The CDR3 DNA is TGTGCCAGTAGTTTGCCGGGACAGGGGAATGGAAAGACCCAGTACTTC.